This T cell receptor (beta chain) was recorded in a study of cytomegalovirus exposure and HLA in healthy donors. Primers for the PCR totalled 60 Vbeta and 13 Jbeta. Libraries were prepared by immunoSEQ multiplex PCR; TCRdb keeps only in-frame clonotypes and omits some of them. Found here are about 120,000 clones, over 60% of them singletons; the top ten hold 2.5% to 3%. There are 15 residues in the CDR3. Trimming at V came to 0 bases and at J to 1 base, leaving 1 base not matched to a gene. Per germline, CDR1 SGHDN and CDR2 FVKESK. This clone was counted once. Specimen: PBMCs. The clonotype comes from a woman aged 40 to 50 in good health and CMV-seropositive. The V gene is TRBV14, the J gene TRBJ2-3; 7 bases align to TRBD2. The CDR3, as DNA: TGTGCCAGCAGCCAAGAAAGCGGGGGCACAGATACGCAGTATTTT. Its translation is CASSQESGGTDTQYF.